This entry lists 11 T cell receptor beta chains sequenced from one sample in a study of technical replicates of blood from a few donors. Some clones are missing from TCRdb's copy, which holds only in-frame ones; the method was immunoSEQ multiplex PCR. The repertoire holds 80,000 or so clones, with 90% to 98% as singletons. Sequencing was done on a sample of T cells isolated from PBMCs. All receptors derive from a human donor in good health.

The V and J genes are TRBV30 and TRBJ2-1, with 7 nucleotides matching TRBD2. The CDR3 extends over 14 amino acids. The germline V gene has CDR1 GTSNPN and CDR2 SVGIG (reference sequence). Losses at the gene ends were 5 bases for V and 5 bases for J; bases not matched to a gene: 9. CDR3 nucleotides: TGTGCCTGGGGGGGGGAGGAACCTCACAATGAGCAGTTCTTC. Its protein product is CAWGGEEPHNEQFF. The full variable domain, its missing parts supplied by reference TRBV30 and TRBJ2-1, is SQTIHQWPATLVQPVGSPLSLECTVEGTSNPNLYWYRQAAGRGLQLLFYSVGIGQISSEVPQNLSASRPQDRQFILSSKKLLLSDSGFYLCAWGGEEPHNEQFFGPGTRLTVL.

This chain uses TRBV14 with TRBJ2-3; the match to TRBD1 covers 7 bases. In germline, CDR1 is SGHDN, CDR2 FVKESK. After removal of 1 base from V and 2 bases from J, the junction contained 6 bases not matched to a gene. This CDR3 spans 16 amino acids. DNA of the CDR3: TGTGCCAGCAGCCAAGTCGGGACAGAACTCACAGATACGCAGTATTTT. This gives the protein CASSQVGTELTDTQYF.

The rearrangement links TRBV5-1 to TRBJ2-7, with 7 nucleotides matching TRBD2. V gave up 6 bases and J gave up 1 base; unmatched junction bases: 10. CDR1 and CDR2 from the germline V gene are SGHRS and YFSETQ. This CDR3 has 15 residues. CDR3 nucleotide sequence: TGCGCCAGCAACGAAGGGTTGGGAGGGTCCTACGAGCAGTACTTC. It encodes CASNEGLGGSYEQYF. Combining the CDR3 with reference TRBV5-1 and TRBJ2-7 gives the whole variable domain KAGVTQTPRYLIKTRGQQVTLSCSPISGHRSVSWYQQTPGQGLQFLFEYFSETQRNKGNFPGRFSGRQFSNSRSEMNVSTLELGDSALYLCASNEGLGGSYEQYFGPGTRLTVT.

This clone was picked up a small number of times. This same CDR3 is encoded by further DNA sequences in the sample. CDR3: CASSPLNTEAFF. CDR3 DNA: TGTGCCAGCTCACCCTTAAACACTGAAGCTTTCTTT. V and J are TRBV18 and TRBJ1-1; D is undetermined. Germline V lookup: CDR1 KGHSH, CDR2 LQKENI. V dropped 3 bases and J dropped 2 bases, with 4 bases sitting between them. The CDR3 length is 12 residues.

The table lists this clone with a count of one. The chain recombines TRBV27 with TRBJ2-7; 11 bases map to TRBD2. With 4 bases clipped from V and 2 bases from J, the junction kept 7 bases outside the gene matches. CDR1 and CDR2 from the germline V gene are MNHEY and SMNVEV (reference sequence). This CDR3 is 16 amino acids long. CDR3 DNA sequence: TGTGCCAGCAGTTCTGGGACTAGCGGTACTACCTACGAGCAGTACTTC. Protein product: CASSSGTSGTTYEQYF.

The table lists this clone with a count of one. The chain joins TRBV5-1 to TRBJ2-5; possibly TRBD2 for D (7 bases). The CDR3 spans 14 residues. The V end lost 1 base, the J end lost 3 bases, and 10 bases lay between the germline ends. Per germline, CDR1 SGHRS and CDR2 YFSETQ. The CDR3 sequence: CASSLRGAEETQYF. The DNA for the CDR3 is TGCGCCAGCAGCTTGCGGGGGGCCGAAGAGACCCAGTACTTC.

The chain couples TRBV5-4 to TRBJ1-4; 8 bases agree with TRBD1. This CDR3 is built from 16 residues. Germline V gene sequence: CDR1 SGHNT, CDR2 YYREEE (reference sequence). Trimming took 3 bases from V and 4 from J; bases not matched to a gene: 8. The CDR3 DNA follows: TGTGCCAGCAGCTATAATCGACAGGGGTATAATGAAAAACTGTTTTTT. Translated: CASSYNRQGYNEKLFF.

V usage is TRBV27 and J usage is TRBJ2-3, with 8 bases that match TRBD2. Germline V CDR1 and CDR2: MNHEY, SMNVEV (reference sequence). J lost 3 bases, V lost 6 bases, and 5 bases had no gene match. The CDR3 sequence is 14 residues long. In nucleotides, the CDR3 is TGTGCCAGCAGCCCGGGACTAGTTACAGATACGCAGTATTTT. Protein product: CASSPGLVTDTQYF.

This chain uses TRBV10-3 with TRBJ2-1, with 11 bases fitting TRBD2. J was trimmed by 5 bases and V by 10 bases; bases with no gene match: 10. CDR3 length: 15 amino acids. CDR1 is ENHRY, CDR2 SYGVKD, per germline. CDR3 loop: CATLDPGLADNEQFF. The CDR3, as DNA: TGTGCCACTCTTGATCCGGGACTAGCGGACAATGAGCAGTTCTTC.

The gene calls are TRBV6-5 and TRBJ2-2; D not certain. This CDR3 is 15 amino acids long. Trimming removed 2 bases from V and 1 base from J, with 8 bases in between. CDR1 and CDR2 (germline): MNHEY, SVGAGI. The CDR3 DNA sequence: TGTGCCAGCAGTTACGTTCAGGAGAACACCGGGGAGCTGTTTTTT. The encoded protein is CASSYVQENTGELFF.

This clone came up once. The rearrangement uses TRBV4-2 and TRBJ2-5, with D tentatively TRBD2 (6 bases). Trimming cost V 4 bases and J 0 bases, with 12 bases left between them. This CDR3 contains 15 residues. Germline assignment: CDR1 LGHNA and CDR2 YNFKEQ. CDR3 bases: TGTGCCAGCAGCCTGTCTAGCGCGTACCAAGAGACCCAGTACTTC. Translated, it gives CASSLSSAYQETQYF.